This T cell receptor beta chain was sequenced in a study of immune evolution from preneoplasia to lung adenocarcinoma. Whole-study context: HLA loss of heterozygosity: under 7.5% AIS, around 16% MIA, about 35% ADC, none AAH.

Comment on this clone: Its antigen is undetermined.

Germline V gives CDR1 MNHEY, CDR2 SMNVEV (reference sequence). V was clipped by 5 bases and J by 2 bases, with 13 bases between them. The CDR3 is 16 residues long. Two lung cancer pathologists independently confirmed each histologic diagnosis. Macro-dissection enriched premalignant or tumor cells before nucleic acid extraction. Profiled with immunoSEQ multiplex PCR; TCRdb holds only in-frame clones, not every one. The sample lists under 8,000 clones; approximately 80% were seen once. Broader study findings: Compared with EGFR-mutant or double wild-type lesions, KRAS-mutant nodules were more clonal.

This TCR derives from a person between 65 and 80 years old with lung adenocarcinoma. Source material: FFPE minimally invasive lung adenocarcinoma tissue. The chain uses TRBV27 and TRBJ1-6; TRBD1 might be the D (6 bases). CDR3 sequence reads: CASSPRGSTYNSPLHF. CDR3 nucleotides: TGTGCCAGCAGTCCCAGGGGCTCCACCTATAATTCACCCCTCCACTTT.